These T cell receptor beta chains were read from a single sample in a study of blood T cell repertoires in COVID-19. Measured with immunoSEQ multiplex PCR; TCRdb has only the in-frame clones, and not every one. The sample has roughly 160,000 clones; about four fifths are singletons. The specimen sequenced was peripheral blood. The receptors derive from a woman aged 80 or over with active or convalescent COVID-19. CDR3s leave out the opening cysteine and the closing phenylalanine or tryptophan. The order of the fields is V gene, J gene, CDR3 protein.

>TRBV20-1|TRBJ2-7
SASQPQGHEQY
>TRBV6-6|TRBJ1-5
ASSTDRGSNQPQH
>TRBV12-5|TRBJ2-3
ASGLGLAGTDTQY
>TRBV6-5|TRBJ1-1
ASGGGGRSTEAF
>TRBV5-1|TRBJ2-1
ASSLEGDAYNEQF
>TRBV29-1|TRBJ1-5
SGGDGGDQPQH
>TRBV5-8|TRBJ2-5
ASSPRDRGETQY
>TRBV3-1/TRBV3-2|TRBJ2-7
AFPREEAYEQY
>TRBV5-1|TRBJ2-5
ARSDQETQY
>TRBV27|TRBJ2-7
ASSRKPPTGTGLSYEQY
>TRBV11-2|TRBJ1-1
ASSLVRGLNTEAF
>TRBV6-5|TRBJ2-7
ASAEGVYEQY
>TRBV4-1|TRBJ1-4
ASSPGKGRPNEKLF
>TRBV6-5|TRBJ1-2
ASRGPLGGYT
>TRBV18|TRBJ2-5
ASSPLSGEGETQY
>TRBV19|TRBJ2-6
ASGQPGRSGANVLT
>TRBV5-6|TRBJ2-7
ASSSGGIAYEQY
>TRBV6-5|TRBJ1-1
ASSRGQGYEAF
>TRBV2|TRBJ1-5
ASSEGQNQPQH
>TRBV20-1|TRBJ1-2
SASGGGYT
>TRBV7-9|TRBJ1-1
ASSLEGRVGAF
>TRBV7-3|TRBJ1-1
ASSQGAGGEAF
>TRBV9|TRBJ1-5
ASSSGQGSNQPQH
>TRBV10-3|TRBJ2-3
AISGSLRLADTQY
>TRBV5-4|TRBJ2-7
ASSPGGVAGISYEQY
>TRBV5-1|TRBJ2-3
ASSLGVTSGASTDTQY
>TRBV12-3/TRBV12-4|TRBJ1-5
ASGQGAGQPQH
>TRBV10-1|TRBJ2-3
ASSDGRSDTQY
>TRBV28|TRBJ2-2
ASSFQETSGRWGIDTGELF
>TRBV5-4|TRBJ1-2
ASSIETGTGSNYGYT
>TRBV2|TRBJ2-1
ASDREEGQF
>TRBV21-1|TRBJ1-2
ASNPDRGPHYGYT
>TRBV24-1|TRBJ2-1
ATSEPGFNEQF
>TRBV3-1/TRBV3-2|TRBJ1-1
ASSHYGQGSSGTEAF
>TRBV5-1|TRBJ1-2
ASSLDQGRTDPYGYT
>TRBV5-1|TRBJ1-4
ASSFTGGRTNEKLF
>TRBV2|TRBJ2-4
ASSDRGQNIQY
>TRBV4-1|TRBJ2-7
ASSQESGRASSYEQY
>TRBV18|TRBJ1-2
ASSPLPPQGDYGYT
>TRBV5-6|TRBJ1-1
ASSFRDWTEAF
>TRBV24-1|TRBJ2-2
ATKNRGDTGELF
>TRBV30|TRBJ2-1
AWRRQGGEQF
>TRBV11-1|TRBJ2-2
ASSLWTSANTGELF
>TRBV19|TRBJ2-6
ASSLDTASGANVLT
>TRBV5-1|TRBJ1-3
ASSTGGPGNTIY
>TRBV10-3|TRBJ2-3
AISQGTSGATDTQY
>TRBV27|TRBJ1-2
ASTSRVGQGLSGYT